The present entry profiles one TCR beta chain with its context. Antigen: not known. This may come from a read error, since a much larger clone is one base off. PCR was run on genomic DNA. The TCR beta CDR3 region was amplified using 30 forward and 13 reverse primers. TCRdb itself ran the multiplex PCR reads through MiXCR, one entry per CDR3 protein. The sample includes 250,000 to 300,000 distinct CDR3 sequences, 47% of them seen just once. Trimming took 1 base from V and 4 from J, leaving 17 bases between them. Per the germline V gene, CDR1 is SNHLY and CDR2 is FYNNEI. There are 16 residues in the CDR3. This specimen comes from a study of type 1 and type 2 diabetes patients. The study's findings and limits: Type 2 diabetes repertoires were more diverse than type 1 diabetes repertoires. V and J gene usage correlated at roughly 0.97 between type 2 diabetes and control samples.

V usage is TRBV2 and J usage is TRBJ2-7, with a possible D match to TRBD2 (5 bases). The sample comprised peripheral blood mononuclear cells (PBMCs). The receptor was isolated from a man younger than 35 with type 2 diabetes. DNA for the CDR3: TGTGCCAGCAGTGAAGGGGGAGCGGAAGTGTTATACGAGCAGTACTTC. This gives the protein CASSEGGAEVLYEQYF.